Listed below are T cell receptor beta chains from one sample, sequenced in a study of lymphopenia after photon versus proton radiotherapy. The protocol was immunoSEQ multiplex PCR, while the TCRdb copy is restricted to in-frame clones and leaves out a portion. The data contain some 30,000 clones, 94% of them singletons. The input for sequencing was peripheral blood, taken from a patient treated with photon-based radiotherapy. The receptors come from a woman aged 45-59 years with cholangiocarcinoma. The CDR3 runs from the conserved cysteine through the conserved F or W. The D gene is left open where the match is weak. Clone size is stated in some rows and not others, as once, few, many or a class when expanded.

cdr3_nt cdr3_aa d_call clone_size j_call v_call
TGCGCCAGCAGCTTGTGGAGCTACCAAGAGACCCAGTACTTC CASSLWSYQETQYF . . TRBJ2-5 TRBV5-1
TGTGCCTGCGGGAAAGAGACCCAGTACTTC CACGKETQYF . . TRBJ2-5 TRBV30
TGTGCCAGCAGTGAGGGACTCGGACGAGGGCCGGCCCTCCACTTT CASSEGLGRGPALHF . few TRBJ1-6 TRBV6-1
TGTGCCAGCAGCAGCCCGGGGACCCCCTATAATTCACCCCTCCACTTT CASSSPGTPYNSPLHF . . TRBJ1-6 TRBV28
TGTGCCAGCACTGACCGGGACACCTATGGCTACACCTTC CASTDRDTYGYTF . . TRBJ1-2 TRBV6-6
TGCAGTGCTTACCACGGAGACACCATATATTTT CSAYHGDTIYF . . TRBJ1-3 TRBV20-1
TGCGCCAACGACAGGGGGTTTCCTGGAAACACCATATATTTT CANDRGFPGNTIYF TRBD1 . TRBJ1-3 TRBV10-1
TGTGCCACCAGCAGAGATAGGGGACAGCTAGCTAATGAAGCTTTCTTT CATSRDRGQLANEAFF TRBD1 . TRBJ1-1 TRBV15
TGTGCCAGCAGTTGGTCCGGGGGGACAACCTATGGCTACACCTTC CASSWSGGTTYGYTF . . TRBJ1-2 TRBV6-6
TGTGCCAGCAGTTACATCGGAGACGGAGAAGCTTTCTTT CASSYIGDGEAFF . . TRBJ1-1 TRBV6-5
TGTGCCAGCAGCTTGTTTAGCGGGGGGTACCAAGAGACCCAGTACTTC CASSLFSGGYQETQYF TRBD2 once TRBJ2-5 TRBV5-6
TGCGCCAGCAGCCTCGGACAGGGGGACACCATATATTTT CASSLGQGDTIYF TRBD1 . TRBJ1-3 TRBV4-3
TGTGCCAGTAGTCTGAGGACAGGGAGACCCCTCCACTTT CASSLRTGRPLHF TRBD1 . TRBJ1-6 TRBV19
TGTGCCAGTAGAAGGGAATCGGAGCACTATGGCTACACCTTC CASRRESEHYGYTF . . TRBJ1-2 TRBV19
TGTGCCAGCACCAACCCCCCGACAGGGCTCTATGGCTACACCTTC CASTNPPTGLYGYTF TRBD1 . TRBJ1-2 TRBV27
TGTGCCAGCTCACTCGGCACAGCAGATAGCAATCAGCCCCAGCATTTT CASSLGTADSNQPQHF . . TRBJ1-5 TRBV18
TGTGCTAGTGGTTTGCAACCGGGACAGGGTTGGGGCTACACCTTC CASGLQPGQGWGYTF TRBD1 . TRBJ1-2 TRBV12-5
TGTGCCAGCAGTGGAGGGACAGGGGCTCAGCCCCAGCATTTT CASSGGTGAQPQHF TRBD1 few TRBJ1-5 TRBV2
TGTGCCAGCAGTTTCGCAGCGGGGGGAACTCACGGGCAGTACTTC CASSFAAGGTHGQYF TRBD2 . TRBJ2-7 TRBV27
TGCGCCAGCAGCCAAGATGGCCAGGGGGCGGACGAGCAGTACTTC CASSQDGQGADEQYF TRBD1 . TRBJ2-7 TRBV4-3
TGTGCCAGCAGCCCCAACAGCCAAGTGGCGAACACCGGGGAGCTGTTTTTT CASSPNSQVANTGELFF . . TRBJ2-2 TRBV7-2
TGTGCCAGCAGCGTGGAGGGGATAAATACGCAGTATTTT CASSVEGINTQYF . . TRBJ2-3 TRBV9
TGTGCCAGCAAATCCGGGGACAGGGCAGGCCATTCACCCCTCCACTTT CASKSGDRAGHSPLHF TRBD1 . TRBJ1-6 TRBV27
TGTGCCAGCAGTTTATCAGCGGGGGGGAGATACGAGCAGTACTTC CASSLSAGGRYEQYF TRBD2 once TRBJ2-7 TRBV27
TGTGCCAGCAGCCAAGGGACAGGGAGATCGGTAGACGAGCAGTACTTC CASSQGTGRSVDEQYF TRBD1 . TRBJ2-7 TRBV14
TGCGCCAGCAGTCCTGAGGGGGGGTACACAGATACGCAGTATTTT CASSPEGGYTDTQYF . once TRBJ2-3 TRBV4-3
TGCGCCAGCAGCCAAGAAATAATCAGGGTAACGGGCTACACCTTC CASSQEIIRVTGYTF . . TRBJ1-2 TRBV4-3
TGTGCCAGCAGTGGACAGGGACAGTACTTC CASSGQGQYF TRBD1 . TRBJ2-7 TRBV28
TGTGCCAGCAGCTTAGTGCGGAACACTGAAGCTTTCTTT CASSLVRNTEAFF . . TRBJ1-1 TRBV11-2
TGTGCCAGCAGTGACAGAGTTGTTGATTCTTTTGAAGCTTTCTTT CASSDRVVDSFEAFF . . TRBJ1-1 TRBV2
TGTGCCAGCAGCTTCGCCGGAACTTTTGAAGCTTTCTTT CASSFAGTFEAFF . . TRBJ1-1 TRBV7-8
TGTGCCAGCAGCCCGCACTCGGACCGAGAAAAACTGTTTTTT CASSPHSDREKLFF . few TRBJ1-4 TRBV7-2
TGTGCCAGTAGTATGTCGGGGACATACAATGAGCAGTTCTTC CASSMSGTYNEQFF . . TRBJ2-1 TRBV19
TGTGCCAGCAAAAGACAGGGGAAGGACACCGGGGAGCTGTTTTTT CASKRQGKDTGELFF TRBD1 . TRBJ2-2 TRBV5-4
TGTGCCAGCAGCAAAGCGCTCGGGGTCTGGTCCTACGAGCAGTACTTC CASSKALGVWSYEQYF . . TRBJ2-7 TRBV21-1
TGCGCCTCTTCTTCTAGCGGGAACCAAGAGACCCAGTACTTC CASSSSGNQETQYF TRBD2 once TRBJ2-5 TRBV10-1
TGCAGCGCCAGGACAGGGGCTAACTATGGCTACACCTTC CSARTGANYGYTF TRBD1 . TRBJ1-2 TRBV29-1
TGCGCCAGCAGCCGCCTGAGGGGGCAGCTCACCGGGGAGCTGTTTTTT CASSRLRGQLTGELFF TRBD1 . TRBJ2-2 TRBV4-1
TGCGCCAGCAGCTTGTCGACAGGCTATAACACTGAAGCTTTCTTT CASSLSTGYNTEAFF . . TRBJ1-1 TRBV5-1
TGTGCCAGCAGCACAACAGGGCTTAGCAATCAGCCCCAGCATTTT CASSTTGLSNQPQHF . . TRBJ1-5 TRBV5-5
TGTGCCAGCAGCGCTCCCAGGACAGTCAACACTGAAGCTTTCTTT CASSAPRTVNTEAFF . . TRBJ1-1 TRBV5-4
TGTGCCAGCAGTTTATTTGCGCGGTACACTGAAGCTTTCTTT CASSLFARYTEAFF . . TRBJ1-1 TRBV28
TGTGCCAGCAGCATCGGGACAGTTAATGAAAAACTGTTTTTT CASSIGTVNEKLFF TRBD1 . TRBJ1-4 TRBV7-2
TGTGCCAGCAGCGTAGTTCCGGGGAGCTCCTACAATGAGCAGTTCTTC CASSVVPGSSYNEQFF . . TRBJ2-1 TRBV9
TGTGCCAGCGGACTAGCGGGGGGGCGGGACACCGGGGAGCTGTTTTTT CASGLAGGRDTGELFF TRBD2 . TRBJ2-2 TRBV27
TGCGCCAGCAGCACACAGGGGTCGGCGGCCGGCTACACCTTC CASSTQGSAAGYTF TRBD1 . TRBJ1-2 TRBV5-1
TGTGCCAGCAGTCTTGAGTCCACAGATACGCAGTATTTT CASSLESTDTQYF . . TRBJ2-3 TRBV27
TGTGCCAGCAGTCGGGTGAGCGGACAGCCTGAAGCTTTCTTT CASSRVSGQPEAFF . . TRBJ1-1 TRBV6-6
TGTGCCAGCACGGGACAGTTCACCGGGGAGCTGTTTTTT CASTGQFTGELFF TRBD1 . TRBJ2-2 TRBV2